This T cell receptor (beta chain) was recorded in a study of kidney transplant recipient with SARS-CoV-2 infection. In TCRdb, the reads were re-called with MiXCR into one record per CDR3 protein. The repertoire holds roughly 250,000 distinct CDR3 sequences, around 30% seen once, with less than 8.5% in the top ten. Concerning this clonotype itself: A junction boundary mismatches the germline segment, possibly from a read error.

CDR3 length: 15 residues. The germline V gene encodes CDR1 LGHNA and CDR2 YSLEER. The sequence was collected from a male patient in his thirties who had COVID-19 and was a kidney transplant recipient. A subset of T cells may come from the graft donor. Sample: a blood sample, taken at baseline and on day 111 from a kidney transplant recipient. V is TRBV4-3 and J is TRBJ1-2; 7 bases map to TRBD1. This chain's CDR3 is CASSQPGTAPLGYAF. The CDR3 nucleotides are TGCGCCAGCAGCCAACCTGGGACAGCCCCTTTGGGCTACGCCTTC.